This T cell receptor (beta chain) emerged from a study of CD8 T cells in Susac syndrome. Broader study findings: The study's TCR sequencing and HLA analysis drew on a certain number of individuals. That number was acknowledged as relatively small.

CDR1 and CDR2 from the germline V gene are SEHNR and FQNEAQ (reference sequence). This CDR3 spans 17 amino acids. V dropped 1 base and J dropped 0 bases, with 10 bases sitting between them. The authors sequenced TCR beta from blood CD8+ and CD4+ T cells. After extraction with the RNeasy kit, about 0.45 to 1 ug of the RNA was reverse transcribed using random hexamers. Amplification of TCR beta CDR3 was carried out by immunoSEQ multiplex PCR, which covered 54 Vbeta and 13 Jbeta segments. TCRdb recomputed calls from the immunoSEQ multiplex PCR reads with MiXCR, one row per CDR3 protein. The profile covers some 400,000 distinct CDR3 sequences, with 75% to 90% appearing a single time and approximately 0.12% taken by the ten largest. Concerning this clonotype: The antigen is unknown.

The chain uses TRBV7-9 and TRBJ2-6; D is undetermined. Sequencing was carried out using CD8+ T cells from PBMCs. This sequence was found in a human donor with multiple sclerosis. The CDR3 bases are TGTGCCAGCAGCTTAGAAGCTACTATCTCTGGGGCCAACGTCCTGACTTTC. Translation: CASSLEATISGANVLTF.